The 13 T cell receptor beta chains in this list originate from one sample, sequenced in a study of Ad26.COV2.S vaccination and SARS-CoV-2 variants listed by TCRdb under 2021. The time point tag for this specimen amounts to: individuals recovered from natural SARS-CoV-2 infection. Libraries were constructed by the immunoSEQ multiplex PCR assay. Sourced from immuneACCESS, this table was stored by TCRdb with only in-frame sequences that have V and J called. A share of the clones is absent; for the studies checked, an unresolved V gene accounts for under half, and the remainder has no known explanation. For this sample the table gives about 97,000 clones, of which around 81% were detected only once. The ten largest clones take up 15% to 20% of the sample. The starting material was peripheral blood, obtained after recovery from COVID-19. These TCRs come from a human donor who had recovered from COVID-19.

This CDR3 reads CASSLSENPDTQYF. The CDR3 DNA sequence: TGTGCCAGCAGCTTATCGGAAAACCCAGATACGCAGTATTTT. V usage is TRBV7-9 and J usage is TRBJ2-3; D not resolved. V was trimmed by 2 bases and J by 4 bases, leaving 10 bases between them. The CDR3 is made up of 14 amino acids. The V gene's germline CDR1 is SEHNR and CDR2 FQNEAQ (reference sequence).

The chain carries TRBV19 and TRBJ1-4; no reliable D call. V lost 1 base and J 1 base, leaving 10 bases between the germline ends. This CDR3 has 16 amino acids. Looked up from germline, CDR1 is LNHDA and CDR2 is SQIVND (reference sequence). CDR3 loop: CASSIAFGRTNEKLFF. The CDR3 DNA sequence: TGTGCCAGTAGTATAGCATTTGGAAGAACTAATGAAAAACTGTTTTTT.

This sequence joins TRBV18 and TRBJ2-3; 8 bases fit TRBD2. Germline V gene sequence: CDR1 KGHSH, CDR2 LQKENI. Trimming cost V 3 bases and J 4 bases; bases outside gene matches: 6. The CDR3 consists of 15 residues. This CDR3 is CASSPSGGIPDTQYF. In DNA form, the CDR3 reads TGTGCCAGCTCACCCTCGGGGGGGATCCCAGATACGCAGTATTTT. The variable domain in full, with the rest retrieved from reference TRBV18 and TRBJ2-3, is NAGVMQNPRHLVRRRGQEARLRCSPMKGHSHVYWYRQLPEEGLKFMVYLQKENIIDESGMPKERFSAEFPKEGPSILRIQQVVRGDSAAYFCASSPSGGIPDTQYFGPGTRLTVL.

The chain recombines TRBV18 with TRBJ1-1; D perhaps matches TRBD1 (5 bases). Between the trimmed V and J ends, which lost 3 bases and 5 bases, there was a span of 16 bases. Germline V gene data show CDR1 as KGHSH and CDR2 as LQKENI. The CDR3 is made up of 15 amino acids. For the CDR3, the DNA is TGTGCCAGCTCACCGTCATGGGGCGGGAAGACTGAAGCTTTCTTT. Translated, it gives CASSPSWGGKTEAFF.

In this sample, this clone turned up once. The chain couples TRBV20-1 to TRBJ2-4; D gene ambiguous. This CDR3 has 10 residues. V lost 7 bases to trimming and J lost 8 bases, with 9 bases between them. CDR1 DFQATT and CDR2 SNEGSKA come from the germline V gene (reference sequence). The CDR3 spells CSVDGDIQYF. The DNA of the CDR3 is TGCAGTGTGGATGGGGACATTCAGTACTTC.

The chain has TRBV5-4 and TRBJ2-7; D is perhaps TRBD1 or TRBD2 (5 bases each). Per the germline V gene, CDR1 is SGHNT and CDR2 is YYREEE (reference sequence). The CDR3 extends over 16 amino acids. Trimming cost V 0 bases and J 2 bases, with 15 bases left between them. The CDR3 loop reads CASSLAGSVGPYEQYF. The CDR3 DNA reads as TGTGCCAGCAGCTTGGCGGGGAGCGTGGGGCCCTACGAGCAGTACTTC.

This clone appeared a few times. The chain is built from TRBV2 and TRBJ2-3, with D maybe TRBD1 (6 bases). There are 12 residues in the CDR3. V dropped 1 base and J dropped 15 bases, with 14 bases sitting between them. From germline, CDR1 is SNHLY and CDR2 FYNNEI. The CDR3 DNA is TGTGCCAGCAGTGAAGTAGGGGGATCTCACTATTTT. Protein sequence: CASSEVGGSHYF.

The chain recombines TRBV10-3 with TRBJ1-2; D is undetermined. CDR1 is ENHRY and CDR2 is SYGVKD in the germline V gene. The V gene lost 10 bases and the J gene lost 3 bases, with 21 bases spanning the gap. The CDR3 covers 15 residues. The CDR3 DNA reads as TGTGCCACCTCGGGTTGGGCACTCGGGGACTATGGCTACACCTTC. Amino acids: CATSGWALGDYGYTF.

The chain carries TRBV6-1 and TRBJ1-1; D ambiguous. V was cut by 3 bases and J by 1 base, with 9 bases left in between. CDR1 MNHNS and CDR2 SASEGT come from the germline V gene. This CDR3 is built from 14 residues. In DNA, the CDR3 is TGTGCCAGCAGTGAGTTATCAGGGAACACTGAAGCTTTCTTT. Translating it yields CASSELSGNTEAFF.

The V and J genes are TRBV4-2 and TRBJ1-2; tentatively, D is TRBD1 (6 bases). Germline lookup yields CDR1 LGHNA and CDR2 YNFKEQ. This CDR3 contains 17 residues. Trimming cost V 1 base and J 4 bases, with 19 bases left between them. The CDR3 here is CASSQVGSQGPTYGYTF. The CDR3 DNA is TGTGCCAGCAGCCAAGTGGGGAGTCAGGGGCCCACCTATGGCTACACCTTC.

The genes are TRBV3-1 (or the pseudogene TRBV3-2) and TRBJ1-2; tentative D call: TRBD1 (6 bases). Trimming left V 4 bases short and J 8 bases short, with 17 bases between. CDR1 is LGHDT and CDR2 is YNNKEL in the germline V gene (reference sequence). The CDR3 loop spans 14 amino acids. The CDR3 protein is CASSPGDYLGGYTF. In DNA form, the CDR3 reads TGTGCCAGCAGCCCAGGGGATTACCTGGGAGGCTACACCTTC.

The rearrangement uses TRBV5-1 and TRBJ1-2, with 10 bases fitting TRBD1. From germline, CDR1 is SGHRS and CDR2 YFSETQ. The trim removed 4 bases at V and 0 bases at J, leaving 3 bases unmatched. The length of the CDR3 is 15 residues. CDR3 coding DNA: TGCGCCAGCAGCCCTGGACAGGGGGCTAACTATGGCTACACCTTC. Protein: CASSPGQGANYGYTF.

The chain joins TRBV30 to TRBJ2-2, with 11 positions matching TRBD2. Germline V lookup: CDR1 GTSNPN, CDR2 SVGIG (reference sequence). CDR3 length equals 15 residues. V gave up 1 base and J gave up 7 bases; unmatched junction bases: 5. The CDR3 DNA is TGTGCCTGGAGTGGCCTAGCGGGGGGAAGCGGGGAGCTGTTTTTT. Amino acids: CAWSGLAGGSGELFF.